This T cell receptor beta chain was identified during a study of beta chain features in type 1 diabetes. This CDR3 contains 14 residues. From germline, CDR1 is LGHNA and CDR2 YNFKEQ. The ends were cut back, 8 bases at V and 7 bases at J, with 20 bases in the middle. Since all of the isolated RNA was reverse transcribed, expressed TCRB transcripts were what got sequenced. Repertoires were generated with immunoSEQ multiplex PCR, while TCRdb's copy carries only in-frame clones and drops some. This table has 450,000 or so clones, more than 9.5% appearing once. Heparinised blood was drawn once per donor, averaging around 110 mL. Researchers reported sorting CD4+ naive, central memory, regulatory and stem cell-like memory cells via CD45RO/CCR7/CD25/CD127/CD95/CD27. Study-level points and caveats: HLA effects on TCRB rearrangement stayed unresolved here. Whatever favoring of shorter templates PCR might show would apply equally to patients and controls.

With regard to this clone: The antigen is not known.

This sequence was found in a woman younger than 30 in good health. This chain connects TRBV4-2 to TRBJ2-5; possible D gene TRBD2, 5 bases. Sequencing was done on a sample of naive CD4+ T cells from blood. CDR3 in amino acids: CASRISGREGTQYF. The CDR3 region has the DNA TGTGCCAGCCGAATCTCTGGACGAGAGGGGACCCAGTACTTC.